This T cell receptor (beta chain) emerged from a study of blood T cell repertoires in COVID-19 (dated by TCRdb to 2018 to 2020). At the level of the whole study: Samples covering the acute and convalescent phases of COVID-19 were provided by collaborators in the United States, Italy and Spain. The prospective study material was composed of cDNA or gDNA derived from T cells, B-cell-depleted T cells, or PBMCs. Samples came from the ongoing ImmuneRACE study (first 160 participants) plus 1,254 subjects from 6 global collaborators. Where available, HLA class I and class II types were obtained from metadata supplied by the sample provider rather than from assay-based typing. The dataset comprised deeply sampled blood TCRbeta repertoires from subjects exposed to, actively infected with, or recovered from COVID-19. The repertoires were released in a freely available public database intended as a resource for research on the immune response to SARS-CoV-2. A de-identified subject ID, COVID-19 status, age in years and sex were almost always included in the sample metadata.

TCRbeta CDR3 regions were amplified from genomic DNA using the immunoSEQ Assay, a bias-controlled multiplex PCR. From the authors' description of their analysis: The number of nucleated cells in each sample was estimated from the amplification of reference gene primers within the assay. Sequence reads were collapsed and filtered to measure the absolute abundance of every unique TCRbeta CDR3 rearrangement. For each sample, productive Simpson clonality was calculated as the square root of Simpson's diversity index over productive rearrangements. TCRdb re-hosts the immuneACCESS table, in-frame sequences only. Its copies lack some clones; in the studies checked, an unresolved V gene accounts for under half of them, and the cause for the rest is not known. The V and J calls and the clone size are those of that table, but D and trimming were determined from the DNA. This sample lists some 60,000 clones; less than 95% were detected once. The biggest ten clones account for 6.2% of the sample.

Whole blood was collected in K2EDTA tubes by collaborating institutions according to the institutions' own protocols. For TCRbeta analysis, collaborators shipped samples in one of three forms: frozen whole blood, isolated PBMCs, or DNA extracted from either of those sample types. The investigation overall reported the following: The amount of clinical and demographic metadata varied by source and participant and was provided uncurated.

Only a few counts were recorded for this clone. Its binding antigen is unknown. Base quality data are lacking; no much larger clone is found one base away. Trimming costs V 6 bases and J 6 bases, and their ends lie 21 bases apart. From the cysteine up to the phenylalanine, the CDR3 has a length of 16 residues. The only DNA kept is the CDR3, 48 bases in frame from the first base. CDR1 and CDR2, looked up from the germline V gene (reference sequence), are WNHNN and SYGVQD. This sequence uses TRBV10-1 and TRBJ2-1; the D gene is possibly TRBD1, with 6 bases matching. The specimen was peripheral blood. The sequence came from a middle-aged man with acute or convalescent COVID-19. The sequence in DNA is TGCGCCAGCAGCCCTACTTACAGGGATCGCAGCAATGAGCAGTTCTTC. It codes for CASSPTYRDRSNEQFF.